What follows is one T cell receptor beta chain and its context. Naive CD4+ cells were CD45RA-selected; the remaining cells were memory. Original data processing: Sequence data from immunoSEQ were junction-only and lacked quality scores; consequently, filtering differed. Profiled with immunoSEQ multiplex PCR; TCRdb holds only in-frame clones, not every one. The V and J calls and clone size are taken from that table; D and trimming were inferred from the DNA. The data hold around 2,000,000 clones, with roughly 94% observed a single time. The CDR3 has 15 amino acids. CDR1 is SQVTM and CDR2 is ANQGSEA in the germline V gene. V shed 0 bases and J shed 6 bases, with 18 bases lying between them. This sample is part of a study of shared clonotypes between healthy human individuals.

V gene TRBV29-1 combines with J gene TRBJ2-7, with D tentatively TRBD1 (6 bases). This sequence was found in a man aged 18 to 29 in good health. The sequenced sample consisted of naive CD4+ T cells sorted from blood. Subset denoted: CD45RA+ positively selected. The CDR3 is CSVEDQDRLRCEQYF. As DNA, the CDR3 is TGCAGCGTTGAAGATCAAGACAGGCTTCGGTGCGAGCAGTACTTC.